The rows below give T cell receptor beta chains drawn from one sample of a study of blood T cell repertoires in COVID-19. Produced via immunoSEQ multiplex PCR; TCRdb's table is partial and in-frame only. The sample consists of 200,000 to 300,000 clones, 90% of them appearing once. The sample taken for sequencing was peripheral blood. The receptors here all came from a woman between 35 and 50 years old with acute or convalescent COVID-19. The CDR3 runs from the conserved cysteine through the conserved F or W.

v_call	j_call	cdr3_aa
TRBV5-1	TRBJ1-2	CASSPGQAFYGYTF
TRBV27	TRBJ2-2	CASSLFEGTGELFF
TRBV6-5	TRBJ2-1	CASSYVQGSYNEQFF
TRBV6-6	TRBJ1-1	CASTGTGNTEAFF
TRBV12-3/TRBV12-4	TRBJ1-2	CASSLSGNYGYTF
TRBV19	TRBJ1-6	CASSIVQGYSPLHF
TRBV19	TRBJ1-5	CASSIAQGRLGQPQHF
TRBV19	TRBJ1-1	CASRADRGRTEAFF
TRBV29-1	TRBJ2-5	CSVVRLGGQETQYF
TRBV12-3/TRBV12-4	TRBJ1-4	CASGNTGSEKLFF
TRBV5-5	TRBJ1-3	CASSKSQGASGNTIYF
TRBV19	TRBJ1-1	CASSIRTGSTEAFF
TRBV4-1	TRBJ2-5	CASSGTAGAQETQYF
TRBV24-1	TRBJ2-4	CATSEHRGQGWDLAKNIQYF
TRBV11-2	TRBJ1-2	CASSLGTGLFGYTF
TRBV19	TRBJ2-2	CASSILIERGGTGELFF
TRBV24-1	TRBJ1-2	CATSDFYGYTF
TRBV2	TRBJ1-2	CASSSTGGNGYTF
TRBV24-1	TRBJ1-1	CATSDPGGQGVFF
TRBV5-4	TRBJ2-1	CASSRAGTSGYNEQFF
TRBV7-8	TRBJ2-2	CASSLRAGRSGGELFF
TRBV4-1	TRBJ1-5	CASSPGQFSNQPQHF
TRBV18	TRBJ1-1	CASSPRGGNTEAFF
TRBV6-5	TRBJ1-4	CASRGDRTGAVKLFF
TRBV6-5	TRBJ2-3	CASYRLAPDTQYF